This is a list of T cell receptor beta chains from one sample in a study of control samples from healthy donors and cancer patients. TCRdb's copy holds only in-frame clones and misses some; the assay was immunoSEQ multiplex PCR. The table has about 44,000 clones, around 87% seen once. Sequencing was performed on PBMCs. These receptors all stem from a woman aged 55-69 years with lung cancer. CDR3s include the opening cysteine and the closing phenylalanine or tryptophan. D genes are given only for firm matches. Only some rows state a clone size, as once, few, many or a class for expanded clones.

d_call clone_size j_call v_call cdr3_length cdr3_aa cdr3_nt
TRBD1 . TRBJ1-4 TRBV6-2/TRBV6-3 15 CASSWRQGANEKLFF TGTGCCAGCAGTTGGCGACAGGGGGCGAATGAAAAACTGTTTTTT
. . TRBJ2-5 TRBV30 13 CAWSVQRQETQYF TGTGCCTGGAGTGTTCAGCGACAAGAGACCCAGTACTTC
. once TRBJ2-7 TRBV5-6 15 CASSWTGPTGHEQYF TGTGCCAGCAGCTGGACGGGACCGACGGGACACGAGCAGTACTTC
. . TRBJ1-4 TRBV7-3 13 CASSPEPNEKLFF TGTGCCAGCAGCCCTGAGCCTAATGAAAAACTGTTTTTT
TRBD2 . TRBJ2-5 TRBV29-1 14 CSVGPLGGEETQYF TGCAGCGTTGGGCCGTTGGGGGGGGAAGAGACCCAGTACTTC
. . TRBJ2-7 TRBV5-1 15 CASSLEGRGGGEQYF TGCGCCAGCAGCTTGGAGGGCAGGGGAGGAGGCGAGCAGTACTTC
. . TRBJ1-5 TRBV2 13 CASNRQHNQPQHF TGTGCCAGCAACCGACAGCACAATCAGCCCCAGCATTTT
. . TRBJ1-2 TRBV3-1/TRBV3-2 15 CASSQGGNSNYGYTF TGTGCCAGCAGCCAAGGAGGCAATTCTAACTATGGCTACACCTTC
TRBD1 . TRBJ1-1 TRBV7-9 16 CASSFPGTGGTTEAFF TGTGCCAGCAGCTTCCCCGGGACAGGGGGGACAACTGAAGCTTTCTTT
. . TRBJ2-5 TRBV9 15 CASSPRGTLTGTQYF TGTGCCAGCAGCCCGCGAGGGACGCTGACGGGGACCCAGTACTTC
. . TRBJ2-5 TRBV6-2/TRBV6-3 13 CASSDGQQETQYF TGTGCCAGCAGCGACGGACAGCAAGAGACCCAGTACTTC
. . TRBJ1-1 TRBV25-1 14 CASSDGGMNTEAFF TGTGCCAGCAGTGACGGCGGCATGAACACTGAAGCTTTCTTT
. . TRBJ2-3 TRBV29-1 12 CSAAAFTDTQYF TGCAGCGCCGCGGCCTTCACAGATACGCAGTATTTT
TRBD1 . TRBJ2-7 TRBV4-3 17 CASSQEAGGFVSYEQYF TGCGCCAGCAGCCAAGAAGCAGGGGGCTTTGTCTCCTACGAGCAGTACTTC
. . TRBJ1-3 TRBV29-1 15 CSPHPQGSPGNTIYF TGCAGCCCCCACCCCCAAGGGAGCCCTGGAAACACCATATATTTT